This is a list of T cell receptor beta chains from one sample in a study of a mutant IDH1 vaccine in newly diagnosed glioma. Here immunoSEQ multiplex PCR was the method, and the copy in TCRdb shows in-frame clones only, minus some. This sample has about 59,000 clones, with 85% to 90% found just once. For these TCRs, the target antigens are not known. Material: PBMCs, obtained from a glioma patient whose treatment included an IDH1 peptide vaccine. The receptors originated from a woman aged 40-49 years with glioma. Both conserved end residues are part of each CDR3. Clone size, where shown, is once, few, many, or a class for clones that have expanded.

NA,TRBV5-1,CASSLRGASNQPQHF
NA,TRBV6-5,CASTPTGNYGYTF
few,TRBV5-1,CASSSTQQFSGNTIYF
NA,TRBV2,CASRNRDRVGEQYF
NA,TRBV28,CASSPPLSEQYF
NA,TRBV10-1,CASSEGPSGANVLTF
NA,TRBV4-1,CASSQAPGSGANVLTF
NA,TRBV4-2,CASSQGRAITDTQYF
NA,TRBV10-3,CAISERGDEQFF
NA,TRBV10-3,CAISEWSGAMGTQYF
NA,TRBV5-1,CASNRIEMNTEAFF
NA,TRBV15,CATSRARAGYTF
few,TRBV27,CASSLESGRYTEAFF
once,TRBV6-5,CASSYSESPLHF
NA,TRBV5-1,CASSFGPFNEQYF
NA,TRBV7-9,CASSLGAEGGQPQHF
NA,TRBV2,CASSEADRGSGTQYF
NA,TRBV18,CASSNFPELYTEAFF
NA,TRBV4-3,CASSQDGIAGGETQYF
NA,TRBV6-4,CASSERDKSSYNEQFF
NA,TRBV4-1,CASSQKWTAYSGANVLTF
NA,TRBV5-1,CASSLDSGLLSGGYTF
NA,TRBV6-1,CASRMDRVNTEAFF
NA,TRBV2,CASSDSLPGEQYF